The present TCR beta chain was sequenced within a study of blood T cell repertoires in COVID-19. The wider study: Whether acute or convalescent, the COVID-19 samples came from the United States, Italy and Spain. In each case, the material was cDNA or gDNA derived from T cells, B-cell-depleted T cells, or PBMCs.

With 2 bases removed from V and 6 bases from J, the gap between germline ends came to 18 bases. Germline loops: CDR1 SGHNT, CDR2 YENEEA. The CDR3 covers 16 residues. Using immunoSEQ multiplex PCR, the repertoire was profiled, and TCRdb retains in-frame clones only, with some absent. The sample has under 150,000 clones; 75% to 80% are singletons. The sample taken for sequencing was PBMCs or T cells enriched from blood (not recorded which). V usage is TRBV11-3 and J usage is TRBJ2-3; perhaps TRBD2 as D (6 bases). The receptor's source is a woman aged 45-65 years who had recovered from COVID-19. For the CDR3, the DNA is TGTGCCAGCAGCTTAATTTGGTCTTCGGAGGGGGATACGCAGTATTTT. Its translation is CASSLIWSSEGDTQYF.